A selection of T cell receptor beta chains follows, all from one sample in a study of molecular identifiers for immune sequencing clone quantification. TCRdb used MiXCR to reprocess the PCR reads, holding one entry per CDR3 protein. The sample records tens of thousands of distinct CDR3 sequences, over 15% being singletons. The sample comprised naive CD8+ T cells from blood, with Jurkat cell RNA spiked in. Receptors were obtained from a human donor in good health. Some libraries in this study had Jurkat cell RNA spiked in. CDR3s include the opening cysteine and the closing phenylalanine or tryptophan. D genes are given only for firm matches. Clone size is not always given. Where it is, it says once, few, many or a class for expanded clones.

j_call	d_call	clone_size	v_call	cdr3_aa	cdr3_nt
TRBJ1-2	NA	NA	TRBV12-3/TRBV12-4	CASSLGHPRGGYTF	TGTGCCAGCAGCCTGGGACATCCCAGGGGCGGCTACACCTTC
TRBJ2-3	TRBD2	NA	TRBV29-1	CSVIASGGDTQYF	TGCAGCGTTATAGCCAGCGGGGGTGATACGCAGTATTTT
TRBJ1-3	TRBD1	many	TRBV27	CASSPLDRAVGNTIYF	TGTGCCAGCAGTCCTCTTGACAGGGCGGTTGGAAACACCATATATTTT
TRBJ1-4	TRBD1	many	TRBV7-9	CASSTPEGQDIDNEKLFF	TGTGCCAGCAGTACTCCTGAGGGACAGGATATAGATAATGAAAAACTGTTTTTT
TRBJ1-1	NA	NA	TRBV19	CASSIGRTEAFF	TGTGCCAGTAGTATAGGCCGCACTGAAGCTTTCTTT
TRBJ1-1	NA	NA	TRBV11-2	CASSPGGGRNTEAFF	TGTGCCAGCAGCCCCGGGGGGGGGCGGAACACTGAAGCTTTCTTT
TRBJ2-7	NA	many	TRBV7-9	CASSFMSDEQYF	TGTGCCAGCAGCTTCATGTCCGACGAGCAGTACTTC
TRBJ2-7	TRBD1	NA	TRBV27	CASSYRGFDYEQYF	TGTGCCAGCAGTTACAGGGGGTTTGACTACGAGCAGTACTTC
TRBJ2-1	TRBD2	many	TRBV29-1	CSVELTETSGNEQFF	TGCAGCGTTGAGTTGACAGAGACTAGCGGAAATGAGCAGTTCTTC
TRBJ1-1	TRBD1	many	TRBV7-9	CASSLSAGGGTEAFF	TGTGCCAGCAGCTTAAGTGCAGGGGGAGGTACTGAAGCTTTCTTT
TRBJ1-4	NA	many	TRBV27	CASSIRAASYNEKLFF	TGTGCCAGCAGTATCCGGGCCGCAAGTTATAATGAAAAACTGTTTTTT
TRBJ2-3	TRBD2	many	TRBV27	CASSHGGAGVTDTQYF	TGTGCCAGCAGCCATGGAGGAGCGGGAGTGACAGATACGCAGTATTTT
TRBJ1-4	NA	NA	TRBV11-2	CASTTPQDEKLFF	TGTGCCAGCACTACTCCCCAGGATGAAAAACTGTTTTTT
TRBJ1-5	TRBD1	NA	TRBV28	CASSLPGQGYSNQPQHF	TGTGCCAGCAGTCTCCCGGGACAGGGTTATAGCAATCAGCCCCAGCATTTT
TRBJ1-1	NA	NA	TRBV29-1	CSVGGSLNTEAFF	TGCAGCGTTGGGGGGAGCTTGAACACTGAAGCTTTCTTT
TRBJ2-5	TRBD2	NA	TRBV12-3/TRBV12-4	CASSSPPEAGATETQYF	TGTGCCAGCAGTTCGCCCCCCGAAGCGGGAGCAACGGAGACCCAGTACTTC
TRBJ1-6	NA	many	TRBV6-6	CASSSLREVDSPLHF	TGTGCCAGCAGTTCCCTGAGGGAGGTGGATTCACCCCTCCACTTT
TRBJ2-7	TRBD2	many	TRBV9	CASSALAGSIYEQYF	TGTGCCAGCAGCGCTTTAGCGGGGTCCATCTACGAGCAGTACTTC
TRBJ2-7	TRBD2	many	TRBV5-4	CATSASGSYEQYF	TGTGCCACCTCCGCTAGCGGGAGCTACGAGCAGTACTTC
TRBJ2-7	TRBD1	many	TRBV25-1	CASSVIGQAYDLDF	TGTGCCAGCAGTGTAATCGGACAGGCCTATGATTTGGACTTC
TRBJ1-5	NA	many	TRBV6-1	CASSELKGSNQPQHF	TGTGCCAGCAGTGAACTGAAGGGGAGCAATCAGCCCCAGCATTTT
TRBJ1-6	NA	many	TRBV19	CASTANPNSPLHF	TGTGCCAGTACAGCGAACCCTAATTCACCCCTCCACTTT
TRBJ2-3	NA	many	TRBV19	CASISDADTQYF	TGTGCCAGTATTAGTGACGCCGATACGCAGTATTTT
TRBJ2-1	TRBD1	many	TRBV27	CASSLYQGAYNEQFF	TGTGCCAGCAGTTTATATCAGGGGGCCTACAATGAGCAGTTCTTC
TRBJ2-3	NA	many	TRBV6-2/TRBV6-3	CASNNRESTDTQYF	TGTGCCAGTAATAACAGGGAAAGCACAGATACGCAGTATTTT
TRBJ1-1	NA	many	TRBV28	CASSANTEAFF	TGTGCCAGCAGTGCTAACACTGAAGCTTTCTTT
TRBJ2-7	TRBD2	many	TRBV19	CASSGTSGRDEQYF	TGTGCCAGTTCCGGGACTAGCGGGAGGGACGAGCAGTACTTC
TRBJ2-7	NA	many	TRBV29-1	CSARTEEAYEQYF	TGCAGCGCCCGGACAGAAGAAGCCTACGAGCAGTACTTC
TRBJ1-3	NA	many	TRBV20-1	CSARDLWNSGNTIYF	TGCAGTGCTAGAGATCTGTGGAACTCGGGAAACACCATATATTTT
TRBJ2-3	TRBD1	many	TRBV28	CASSPRTGVSTDTQYF	TGTGCCAGCAGTCCACGGACAGGGGTTAGCACAGATACGCAGTATTTT
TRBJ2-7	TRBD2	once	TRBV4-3	CASSQESGSYEQYF	TGCGCCAGCAGCCAAGAGAGCGGGAGCTACGAGCAGTACTTC
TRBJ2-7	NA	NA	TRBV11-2	CASSLDFVTGSSYEQYF	TGTGCCAGCAGCTTAGATTTTGTCACAGGGAGCTCCTACGAGCAGTACTTC
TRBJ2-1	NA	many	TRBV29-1	CSVPLSSWGQFF	TGCAGCGTCCCCCTGAGCTCCTGGGGGCAGTTCTTC
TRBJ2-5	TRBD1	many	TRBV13	CASSSAGQGFGETQYF	TGTGCCAGCAGCTCCGCGGGACAGGGTTTCGGGGAGACCCAGTACTTC
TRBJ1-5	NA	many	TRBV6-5	CASRLTLGGGNQPQHF	TGTGCCAGCAGACTGACGCTTGGTGGTGGCAATCAGCCCCAGCATTTT
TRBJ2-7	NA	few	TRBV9	CASSVEGARGDEQYF	TGTGCCAGCAGCGTAGAGGGAGCCCGGGGTGACGAGCAGTACTTC
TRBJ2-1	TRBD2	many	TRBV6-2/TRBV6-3	CASSLAGGEEQFF	TGTGCCAGCAGTCTAGCGGGAGGGGAGGAGCAGTTCTTC
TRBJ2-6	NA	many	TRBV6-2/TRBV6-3	CASSSQDSGANVLTF	TGTGCCAGCAGCTCTCAAGACTCTGGGGCCAACGTCCTGACTTTC
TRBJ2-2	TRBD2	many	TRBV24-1	CATSGGGTGELFF	TGTGCCACCAGTGGCGGGGGCACCGGGGAGCTGTTTTTT
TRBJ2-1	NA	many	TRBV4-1	CASSLVGTGNEQFF	TGCGCCAGCAGCCTGGTGGGGACGGGCAATGAGCAGTTCTTC
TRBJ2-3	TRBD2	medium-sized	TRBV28	CASSLAGAMDTQYF	TGTGCCAGCAGTTTAGCGGGAGCTATGGATACGCAGTATTTT
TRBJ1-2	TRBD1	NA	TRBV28	CASSLAGQGANYGYTF	TGTGCCAGCAGTTTAGCGGGACAGGGGGCTAACTATGGCTACACCTTC
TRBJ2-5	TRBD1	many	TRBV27	CASSSWDRVQETQYF	TGTGCCAGCTCCTCCTGGGACAGGGTACAGGAGACCCAGTACTTC